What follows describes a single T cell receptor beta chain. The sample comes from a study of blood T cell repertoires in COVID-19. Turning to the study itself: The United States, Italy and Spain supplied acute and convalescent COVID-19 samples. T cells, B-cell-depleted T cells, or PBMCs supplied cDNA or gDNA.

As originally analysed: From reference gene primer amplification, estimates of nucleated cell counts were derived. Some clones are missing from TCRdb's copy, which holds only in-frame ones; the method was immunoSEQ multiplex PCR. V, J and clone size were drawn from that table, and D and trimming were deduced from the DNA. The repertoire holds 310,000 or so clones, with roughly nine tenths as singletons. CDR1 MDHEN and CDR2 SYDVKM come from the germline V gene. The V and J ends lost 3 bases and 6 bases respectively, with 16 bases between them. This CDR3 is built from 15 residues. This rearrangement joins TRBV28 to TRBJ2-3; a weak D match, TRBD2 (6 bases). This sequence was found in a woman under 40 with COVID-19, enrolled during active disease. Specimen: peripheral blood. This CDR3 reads CASSLGGRTGDTQYF. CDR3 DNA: TGTGCCAGCAGTTTGGGAGGACGGACGGGTGATACGCAGTATTTT.